This paragraph reports one T cell receptor (beta chain). Germline is not matched at one junction end, which may reflect a read error. The source of the sample is a study of neoadjuvant anti-PD-1 for oral cavity cancer. About the research overall: Patients mostly received three to four biweekly nivolumab doses at 3 mg/kg before surgery. Non-progressing patients received a fourth nivolumab dose near day 43, then surgery on days 50-56.

The time point: after neoadjuvant nivolumab, at surgical resection. Patients were newly diagnosed with stage II-IVA oral cavity squamous cell carcinoma without prior systemic or radiation treatment. Six replicates per PBMC sample, mostly from 450 to 600 ng of genomic DNA. Here immunoSEQ multiplex PCR was the method, and the copy in TCRdb shows in-frame clones only, minus some. Found here are approximately 13,000 clones, about 76% of them singletons; the top ten hold roughly 2.9%. CDR1 and CDR2 (germline): SSHAT, FNYEAQ (reference sequence). CDR3 length equals 15 residues. The TCR comes from a person between 40 and 85 years old with oral cavity squamous cell carcinoma. The specimen was PBMCs, collected after nivolumab (anti-PD-1) treatment. The chain links TRBV7-7 to TRBJ2-3; 10 bases align to TRBD2. The CDR3 spells CASSLASGSADTQYF. The DNA of the CDR3 is TGTGCTAGCAGCTTAGCTAGCGGGAGTGCAGATACGCAGTATTTT.